This TCR beta chain was sequenced during a study of T-cell reconstitution after alpha-beta-depleted transplantation in children. General study findings and limits: After transplant, at about two months, alpha-beta T cells were reportedly derived from several hundred expanded graft clones. From surviving recipient T cells and thymic progenitors came the high day-60 TCRbeta diversity observed in some patients. T-cell numbers and diversity one year post-transplant derived largely from freshly generated T cells.

Points on this clonotype: The antigen remains undetermined.

V lost 1 base to trimming and J lost 9 bases; unmatched junction nucleotides: 6. This CDR3 is 15 amino acids long. CDR1 is LGHNA, CDR2 YNFKEQ, per germline. Preparation of the TCRbeta library involved a method that used unique molecular identifiers. MiXCR, applied by TCRdb to the PCR reads, yields one record per CDR3 protein. The repertoire consists of 200,000 or so distinct CDR3 sequences, with roughly 6% occurring once and the leading ten covering just over 4.5%. This TCR came from a girl in the first two years of life with combined immunodeficiency, due to receive a stem cell transplant. This chain uses TRBV4-2 with TRBJ2-1; 10 nucleotides agree with TRBD2. Source: PBMCs, taken before TCRalphabeta/CD19-depleted stem cell transplant. CDR3 in DNA: TGTGCCAGCAGCCAAGGTCCCATAGCGGGGGGTGAGCAGTTCTTC. It encodes CASSQGPIAGGEQFF.